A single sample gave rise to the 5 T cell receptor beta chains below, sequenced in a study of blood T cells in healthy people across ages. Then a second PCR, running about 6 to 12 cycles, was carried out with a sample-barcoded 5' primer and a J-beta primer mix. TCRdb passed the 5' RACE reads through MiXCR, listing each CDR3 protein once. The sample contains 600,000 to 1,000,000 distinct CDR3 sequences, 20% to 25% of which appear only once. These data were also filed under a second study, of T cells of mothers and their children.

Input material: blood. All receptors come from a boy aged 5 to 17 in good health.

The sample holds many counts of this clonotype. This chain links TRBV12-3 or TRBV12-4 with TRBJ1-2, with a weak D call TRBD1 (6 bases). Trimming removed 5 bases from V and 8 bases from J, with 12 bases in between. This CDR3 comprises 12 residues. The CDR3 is CASSPTGLGYTF. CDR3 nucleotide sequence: TGTGCCAGCAGTCCTACAGGGTTAGGCTACACCTTC.

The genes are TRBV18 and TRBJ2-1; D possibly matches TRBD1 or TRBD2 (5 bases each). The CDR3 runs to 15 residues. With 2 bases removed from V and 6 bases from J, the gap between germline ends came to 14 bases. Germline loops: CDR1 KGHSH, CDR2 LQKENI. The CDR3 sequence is CASSPGIPGPNEQFF. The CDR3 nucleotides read TGTGCCAGCTCACCAGGGATCCCGGGACCCAATGAGCAGTTCTTC.

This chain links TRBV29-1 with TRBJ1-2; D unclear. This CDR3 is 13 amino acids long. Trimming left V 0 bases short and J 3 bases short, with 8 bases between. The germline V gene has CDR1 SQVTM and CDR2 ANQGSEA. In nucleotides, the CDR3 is TGCAGCGTTGAAGATCGCGGCTACTATGGCTACACCTTC. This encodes CSVEDRGYYGYTF.

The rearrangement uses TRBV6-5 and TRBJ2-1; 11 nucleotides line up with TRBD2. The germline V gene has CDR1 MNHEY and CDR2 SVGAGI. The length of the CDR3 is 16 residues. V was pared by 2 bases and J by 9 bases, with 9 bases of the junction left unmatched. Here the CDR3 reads CASSYGTSGSRGEQFF. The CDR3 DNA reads TGTGCCAGCAGTTACGGTACTAGCGGGAGTAGGGGTGAGCAGTTCTTC.

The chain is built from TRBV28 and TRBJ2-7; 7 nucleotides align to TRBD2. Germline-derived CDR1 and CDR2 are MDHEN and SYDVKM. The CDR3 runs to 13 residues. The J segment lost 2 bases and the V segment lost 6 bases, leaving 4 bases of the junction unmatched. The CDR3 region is CASRLRGAYEQYF. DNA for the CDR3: TGTGCCAGCAGACTCCGGGGGGCCTACGAGCAGTACTTC.